These 19 T cell receptor beta chains were sequenced from one sample in a study of cytomegalovirus exposure and HLA in healthy donors. The PCR was carried out with 60 Vbeta primers and 13 Jbeta primers. The protocol was immunoSEQ multiplex PCR, while the TCRdb copy is restricted to in-frame clones and leaves out a portion. The sample carries around 220,000 clones, about 75% recorded once. The sample taken for sequencing was PBMCs. Receptors were obtained from a man younger than 35 in good health and CMV-seronegative.

This sequence joins TRBV5-1 and TRBJ2-3; tentatively, D is TRBD1 (6 bases). CDR3 length: 15 amino acids. V dropped 1 base and J dropped 2 bases, with 11 bases sitting between them. The V gene's germline CDR1 is SGHRS and CDR2 YFSETQ. The CDR3 loop reads CASSLSGALTDTQYF. The DNA of the CDR3 is TGCGCCAGCAGCTTGTCAGGGGCTCTCACAGATACGCAGTATTTT.

This chain joins TRBV5-5 and TRBJ1-1; maybe TRBD1 (6 bases). This CDR3 contains 15 residues. The germline V gene encodes CDR1 SGHKS and CDR2 YYEKEE (reference sequence). V was cut by 0 bases and J by 8 bases, with 17 bases left in between. This CDR3 reads CASSLEQELGAEAFF. The CDR3 nucleotides are TGTGCCAGCAGCTTGGAACAGGAGCTGGGGGCGGAAGCTTTCTTT. The whole variable domain, remainder taken from reference TRBV5-5 and TRBJ1-1, is DAGVTQSPTHLIKTRGQQVTLRCSPISGHKSVSWYQQVLGQGPQFIFQYYEKEERGRGNFPDRFSARQFPNYSSELNVNALLLGDSALYLCASSLEQELGAEAFFGQGTRLTVV.

The chain joins TRBV7-9 to TRBJ1-1; tentatively, D is TRBD1 (6 bases). The CDR3 extends over 18 amino acids. V shed 0 bases and J shed 0 bases, with 17 bases lying between them. The germline CDR1 and CDR2 sequences are SEHNR and FQNEAQ (reference sequence). The CDR3 sequence: CASSLANSGRGMNTEAFF. CDR3 coding DNA: TGTGCCAGCAGCTTAGCGAATTCTGGCAGGGGAATGAACACTGAAGCTTTCTTT.

This rearrangement joins TRBV4-3 to TRBJ2-2; tentative D call: TRBD1 (5 bases). Trimming took 0 bases from V and 0 from J, leaving 14 bases between them. The germline V gene encodes CDR1 LGHNA and CDR2 YSLEER. CDR3 length: 18 residues. CDR3 bases: TGCGCCAGCAGCCAAGAAGGGGTCTTCCTTACGAACACCGGGGAGCTGTTTTTT. Amino acid sequence: CASSQEGVFLTNTGELFF.

The rearrangement uses TRBV9 and TRBJ2-1; 12 bases line up with TRBD2. The CDR3 spans 17 residues. Germline trimming cut 2 bases from V and 7 bases from J; bases unmatched to any gene: 10. Germline lookup yields CDR1 SGDLS and CDR2 YYNGEE. The CDR3 loop reads CASSVSSGGAVANEQFF. Written as DNA, the CDR3 is TGTGCCAGCAGCGTTTCTAGCGGGGGGGCAGTGGCAAATGAGCAGTTCTTC.

The rearrangement joins TRBV6-1 to TRBJ1-5; perhaps TRBD1 as D (6 bases). Germline lookup yields CDR1 MNHNS and CDR2 SASEGT. V was clipped by 3 bases and J by 5 bases, with 17 bases between them. The CDR3 sequence is 16 residues long. The CDR3 DNA reads as TGTGCCAGCAGTGACCTAAGGGGGACCTCCGATCAGCCCCAGCATTTT. Protein: CASSDLRGTSDQPQHF.

The chain couples TRBV30 to TRBJ1-4; TRBD1 aligns across 7 bases. The CDR3 has 12 residues. Germline V gene sequence: CDR1 GTSNPN, CDR2 SVGIG (reference sequence). The V and J ends lost 5 bases and 7 bases, in that order; junction bases with no gene match: 4. The CDR3, as DNA: TGTGCCTGGGGGGGGACAGTTGAAAAACTGTTTTTT. It codes for CAWGGTVEKLFF.

There are a few counts of this clone. The chain combines TRBV6-5 with TRBJ2-1; 7 bases agree with TRBD2. The CDR3 runs to 16 residues. The ends lost 2 bases at V and 6 bases at J; junction bases unmatched: 10. CDR1 MNHEY and CDR2 SVGAGI come from the germline V gene. In DNA form, the CDR3 reads TGTGCCAGCAGTTACAGTTCCGGGACTAAAGGCAATGAGCAGTTCTTC. As protein: CASSYSSGTKGNEQFF.

The chain combines TRBV28 with TRBJ1-2; a possible D gene is TRBD1 (5 bases). Per the germline V gene, CDR1 is MDHEN and CDR2 is SYDVKM. This CDR3 has 12 amino acids. V lost 3 bases and J 7 bases, leaving 9 bases between the germline ends. CDR3 bases: TGTGCCAGCAGTTTCGGGGACTTTGGCTACACCTTC. Its translation is CASSFGDFGYTF.

The rearrangement links TRBV10-3 to TRBJ2-5, with TRBD2 as a possible D gene (6 bases). The V and J ends lost 0 bases and 5 bases respectively, with 13 bases between them. Germline V CDR1 and CDR2: ENHRY, SYGVKD. The CDR3 covers 15 residues. CDR3 protein: CAISESTGESETQYF. The CDR3 DNA reads TGTGCCATCAGTGAGTCAACGGGAGAATCGGAGACCCAGTACTTC.

This clone was observed a few times. CDR3 nucleotides: TGCGCCAGCAGCCCGGGACAGCGCAATCAGCCCCAGCATTTT. It yields the protein CASSPGQRNQPQHF. The V and J genes are TRBV5-1 and TRBJ1-5; 7 bases map to TRBD1. Germline values: CDR1 SGHRS, CDR2 YFSETQ. The trim removed 4 bases at V and 2 bases at J, leaving 3 bases unmatched. The CDR3 has 14 residues.

The rearrangement uses TRBV4-3 and TRBJ2-5; possibly TRBD2 for D (6 bases). The germline V gene encodes CDR1 LGHNA and CDR2 YSLEER. Deletions cut 0 bases from V and 9 bases from J, with 14 bases between. The CDR3 covers 14 residues. The CDR3 DNA sequence: TGCGCCAGCAGCCAAGAATCCGGTCCGGGGGCCCAGTACTTC. It encodes CASSQESGPGAQYF.

The chain carries TRBV9 and TRBJ1-2; 11 bases fit TRBD1. The CDR3 totals 14 residues. Germline V gene sequence: CDR1 SGDLS, CDR2 YYNGEE. V lost 3 bases and J lost 4; bases outside the gene matches: 2. The CDR3 DNA follows: TGTGCCAGCAGCGAAGGGACAGGGGGCTATGGCTACACCTTC. Translation gives CASSEGTGGYGYTF. Looking up the rest from reference TRBV9 and TRBJ1-2 gives the full variable domain: DSGVTQTPKHLITATGQRVTLRCSPRSGDLSVYWYQQSLDQGLQFLIQYYNGEERAKGNILERFSAQQFPDLHSELNLSSLELGDSALYFCASSEGTGGYGYTFGSGTRLTVV.

This clone was observed a single time. V and J are TRBV30 and TRBJ1-1; possible D gene TRBD1, 5 bases. Germline assignment: CDR1 GTSNPN and CDR2 SVGIG (reference sequence). V gave up 3 bases and J gave up 3 bases, with 11 bases separating them. The CDR3 is 13 amino acids. For the CDR3, the DNA is TGTGCCTGGAGCCGTTGGGGGGACACTGAAGCTTTCTTT. Translated, it gives CAWSRWGDTEAFF. Full variable domain (remainder filled in from reference TRBV30 and TRBJ1-1): SQTIHQWPATLVQPVGSPLSLECTVEGTSNPNLYWYRQAAGRGLQLLFYSVGIGQISSEVPQNLSASRPQDRQFILSSKKLLLSDSGFYLCAWSRWGDTEAFFGQGTRLTVV.

This chain joins TRBV28 and TRBJ1-5, with no clear D. V dropped 3 bases and J dropped 2 bases, with 8 bases sitting between them. CDR3 length: 14 amino acids. Per germline, CDR1 MDHEN and CDR2 SYDVKM. The CDR3 protein is CASSLRWGNQPQHF. The CDR3, as DNA: TGTGCCAGCAGTTTGAGGTGGGGCAATCAGCCCCAGCATTTT. Based on the CDR3 plus reference TRBV28 and TRBJ1-5, the full variable domain is DVKVTQSSRYLVKRTGEKVFLECVQDMDHENMFWYRQDPGLGLRLIYFSYDVKMKEKGDIPEGYSVSREKKERFSLILESASTNQTSMYLCASSLRWGNQPQHFGDGTRLSIL.

The sample holds one count of this clone. The rearrangement links TRBV19 to TRBJ1-3; maybe TRBD1 (6 bases). The CDR3 length is 15 residues. Trimming stripped 5 bases from V and 2 bases from J, with 13 bases between. CDR1 and CDR2 from the germline V gene are LNHDA and SQIVND (reference sequence). CDR3 nucleotides: TGTGCCAGTAGTCTACTACAGGGAACTGGAAACACCATATATTTT. Translating it yields CASSLLQGTGNTIYF.

This clone was observed once. The chain is built from TRBV9 and TRBJ2-1; 9 nucleotides agree with TRBD2. This CDR3 spans 15 amino acids. V gave up 0 bases and J gave up 5 bases; unmatched junction bases: 3. Per germline, CDR1 SGDLS and CDR2 YYNGEE. CDR3 sequence (DNA): TGTGCCAGCAGCGTAGGAGTAGCGGGAGACAATGAGCAGTTCTTC. It encodes CASSVGVAGDNEQFF.

The gene calls are TRBV11-1 and TRBJ1-1; no clear D gene. Germline CDR1 reads SGHAT; CDR2 reads FQDESV (reference sequence). The CDR3 length is 13 residues. Trimming stripped 2 bases from V and 5 bases from J, with 9 bases between. CDR3: CASSLSPETEAFF. Written as DNA, the CDR3 is TGTGCCAGCAGCTTATCTCCAGAAACTGAAGCTTTCTTT. Combining the CDR3 with reference TRBV11-1 and TRBJ1-1 gives the whole variable domain EAEVAQSPRYKITEKSQAVAFWCDPISGHATLYWYRQILGQGPELLVQFQDESVVDDSQLPKDRFSAERLKGVDSTLKIQPAELGDSAMYLCASSLSPETEAFFGQGTRLTVV.

This clone has only a few counts. The chain links TRBV27 to TRBJ2-7; D is uncertain. Germline CDR1 reads MNHEY; CDR2 reads SMNVEV (reference sequence). The CDR3 covers 13 residues. V lost 5 bases and J 9 bases, leaving 17 bases between the germline ends. CDR3 region: CASSTIPPIAQYF. The DNA of the CDR3 is TGTGCCAGCAGTACCATCCCCCCTATAGCGCAGTACTTC.